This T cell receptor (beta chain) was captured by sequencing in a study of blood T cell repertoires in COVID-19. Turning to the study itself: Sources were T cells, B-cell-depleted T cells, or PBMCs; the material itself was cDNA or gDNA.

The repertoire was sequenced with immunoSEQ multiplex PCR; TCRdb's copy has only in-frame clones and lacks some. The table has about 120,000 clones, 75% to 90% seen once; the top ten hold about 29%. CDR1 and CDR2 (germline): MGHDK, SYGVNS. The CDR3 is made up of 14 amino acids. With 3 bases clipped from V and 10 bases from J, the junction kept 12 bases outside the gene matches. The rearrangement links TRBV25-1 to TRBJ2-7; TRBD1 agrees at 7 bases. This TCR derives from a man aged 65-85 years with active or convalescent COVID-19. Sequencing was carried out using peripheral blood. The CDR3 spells CASSDRDRLPRQYF. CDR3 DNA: TGTGCCAGCAGTGACCGGGACAGATTACCCCGCCAGTACTTC.